This T cell receptor (beta chain) was recorded in a study of shared clonotypes between healthy human individuals. Germline V gene lookup returns CDR1 SGHRS and CDR2 YFSETQ. The CDR3 contains 18 residues. V lost 4 bases, J lost 1 base, and 11 bases stayed unmatched. Remarks on this clone: The antigen is not known.

Here immunoSEQ multiplex PCR was the method, and the copy in TCRdb shows in-frame clones only, minus some. The data show around 1.4 million clones, just under 99% seen once. Study results and limitations: What naive subsets generally showed was a larger estimated richness than memory subsets showed. Rarefaction revealed incomplete sorted-subset sequencing despite large depth. It was observed that approximately 5% of naive CD4 clonotypes were shared across several donors.

The sequencing input was naive CD4+ T cells sorted from blood. Documented subset: CD45RA+ positively selected. The rearrangement uses TRBV5-1 and TRBJ2-2, with 9 bases lining up with TRBD1. This clonotype was obtained from a young man in good health. This CDR3 reads CASSPGTGPPENTGELFF. The DNA for the CDR3 is TGCGCCAGCAGCCCCGGGACAGGGCCCCCGGAGAACACCGGGGAGCTGTTTTTT.